The 31 T cell receptor beta chains in this list originate from one sample, sequenced in a study of identical twins. MiXCR was run by TCRdb on the 5' RACE reads, yielding one entry per CDR3 protein. The sample lists around 490,000 distinct CDR3 sequences, around 24% occurring once. These records were also assigned to another study, of yellow fever vaccine responses in identical twins.

The sample comprised CD4+ T cells sorted from blood. The receptors shown here come from a woman younger than 35 in good health.

The V call is TRBV29-1, the J call TRBJ2-5; D may be TRBD2 (5 bases). V shed 0 bases and J shed 0 bases, with 11 bases lying between them. The CDR3 has 15 amino acids. CDR1 and CDR2 from the germline V gene are SQVTM and ANQGSEA. In nucleotides, the CDR3 is TGCAGCGTTGAAGATCTGTCCGGGAACCAAGAGACCCAGTACTTC. It specifies CSVEDLSGNQETQYF.

This clonotype was recorded a few times. The J gene is TRBJ1-1, the V gene TRBV12-3 or TRBV12-4; D not certain. Trimming removed 3 bases at V and 6 bases at J, with 8 bases between. The CDR3 length is 12 residues. The CDR3, as DNA: TGTGCCAGCAGTTTTATCATCGCTGAAGCTTTCTTT. Residues: CASSFIIAEAFF.

The rearrangement joins TRBV18 to TRBJ2-1; D is uncertain. From germline, CDR1 is KGHSH and CDR2 LQKENI. The CDR3 loop spans 13 amino acids. The V gene lost 6 bases and the J gene lost 4 bases, with 10 bases spanning the gap. The CDR3 spells CASSLIQYNEQFF. For the CDR3, the DNA is TGTGCCAGCTCCCTCATACAATACAATGAGCAGTTCTTC.

This clonotype was counted between two and nine times. The V gene is TRBV20-1, the J gene TRBJ1-2; possible D gene TRBD1, 6 bases. This CDR3 comprises 14 residues. The V and J ends lost 0 bases and 5 bases respectively, with 13 bases between them. Germline loops: CDR1 DFQATT, CDR2 SNEGSKA (reference sequence). CDR3 sequence (DNA): TGCAGTGCTAGAGATGGACAGACAGTATATGGCTACACCTTC. As protein: CSARDGQTVYGYTF.

The rearrangement joins TRBV5-5 to TRBJ2-3, with D possibly called TRBD1 or TRBD2 (5 bases each). The CDR3 loop spans 15 amino acids. Germline values: CDR1 SGHKS, CDR2 YYEKEE (reference sequence). Deletions cut 5 bases from V and 2 bases from J, with 15 bases between. The CDR3 region has the DNA TGTGCCAGCAGACCAGGGAGAGTACCCACAGATACGCAGTATTTT. This gives the protein CASRPGRVPTDTQYF.

The V gene is TRBV5-1, the J gene TRBJ2-3, with D perhaps assigned TRBD1 or TRBD2 (5 bases each). The V gene lost 4 bases and the J gene lost 4 bases, with 16 bases spanning the gap. Germline values: CDR1 SGHRS, CDR2 YFSETQ. This CDR3 spans 15 amino acids. The CDR3 nucleotides are TGCGCCAGCAGCCCTACTATGGGGGATTCAGATACGCAGTATTTT. It translates to CASSPTMGDSDTQYF.

This clonotype was detected ten times or more. The V gene is TRBV20-1, the J gene TRBJ1-2, with D unclear. Per germline, CDR1 DFQATT and CDR2 SNEGSKA (reference sequence). Trimming pared 5 bases from V and 2 bases from J, leaving 12 bases between. CDR3 length: 13 residues. The CDR3 DNA reads TGCAGTGCTCCTCTTCCAGGCAACTATGGCTACACCTTC. It is translated as CSAPLPGNYGYTF.

This clonotype was counted only a few times. V gene TRBV10-2 combines with J gene TRBJ2-4, with D perhaps being TRBD1 or TRBD2 (7 bases each). Trimming pared 4 bases from V and 2 bases from J, leaving 15 bases between. CDR3 length: 16 amino acids. The germline V gene encodes CDR1 WSHSY and CDR2 SAAADI. The CDR3 sequence is CASSAPRGGTKNIQYF. The CDR3 nucleotides are TGCGCCAGCAGTGCGCCCAGGGGGGGAACCAAAAACATTCAGTACTTC.

This clonotype came up a few times. The chain joins TRBV20-1 to TRBJ2-6; unclear D gene. CDR3 length: 13 residues. V lost 4 bases and J lost 0, with 4 bases in between. Germline CDR1 reads DFQATT; CDR2 reads SNEGSKA (reference sequence). CDR3 DNA: TGCAGTGCTACAATCTCTGGGGCCAACGTCCTGACTTTC. Translation gives CSATISGANVLTF.

The sample holds a few counts of this clonotype. The chain couples TRBV5-1 to TRBJ2-4; D tentatively fits TRBD1 or TRBD2 (6 bases each). Germline lookup yields CDR1 SGHRS and CDR2 YFSETQ. The CDR3 extends over 16 amino acids. Trimming cost V 8 bases and J 0 bases, with 18 bases left between them. The CDR3 here is CASHPGGLSAKNIQYF. In nucleotides, the CDR3 is TGCGCCAGTCACCCTGGGGGGCTTTCAGCCAAAAACATTCAGTACTTC.

The CDR3 is CASSLPRAYGYTF. In nucleotides, the CDR3 is TGTGCCAGCAGCCTCCCGCGGGCCTATGGCTACACCTTC. The V and J genes are TRBV7-9 and TRBJ1-2, with unresolved D. There are 13 residues in the CDR3. Germline V gene sequence: CDR1 SEHNR, CDR2 FQNEAQ (reference sequence). Trimming removed 5 bases at V and 4 bases at J, with 11 bases between.

The chain links TRBV10-3 to TRBJ2-1; D gene ambiguous. CDR1 ENHRY and CDR2 SYGVKD come from the germline V gene. This CDR3 is 13 amino acids long. V gave up 4 bases and J gave up 8 bases, with 12 bases separating them. CDR3 sequence reads: CAISAAAVDEQFF. The DNA for the CDR3 is TGTGCCATCAGTGCTGCAGCTGTTGATGAGCAGTTCTTC.

V gene TRBV20-1 combines with J gene TRBJ2-5; 8 bases match TRBD2. Germline V gives CDR1 DFQATT, CDR2 SNEGSKA (reference sequence). The length of the CDR3 is 17 residues. V was pared by 0 bases and J by 4 bases, with 13 bases of the junction left unmatched. Written as DNA, the CDR3 is TGCAGTGCTAGAGATTCCCGGGGGGGACGTTCCGGAGAGACCCAGTACTTC. As protein: CSARDSRGGRSGETQYF.

In this sample, this clonotype turned up a few times. The chain carries TRBV5-5 and TRBJ1-4; 7 nucleotides line up with TRBD1. V lost 4 bases and J lost 8; bases outside the gene matches: 14. CDR1 is SGHKS and CDR2 is YYEKEE in the germline V gene (reference sequence). This CDR3 contains 16 residues. The CDR3 nucleotides read TGTGCCAGCAGCATGACACCGACAGGGATATCGGAAAAACTGTTTTTT. Translating gives CASSMTPTGISEKLFF.

Ten or more counts support this clonotype. The chain carries TRBV5-1 and TRBJ2-1; perhaps TRBD2 as D (5 bases). There are 19 residues in the CDR3. The V end lost 3 bases, the J end lost 0 bases, and 22 bases lay between the germline ends. Germline-derived CDR1 and CDR2 are SGHRS and YFSETQ. The CDR3 spells CASSSRVGLSVSSYNEQFF. The CDR3 DNA is TGCGCCAGCAGCTCGCGGGTGGGGTTAAGCGTCAGCTCCTACAATGAGCAGTTCTTC.

This clonotype is a singleton in its sample. The J gene is TRBJ2-5, the V gene TRBV7-9, with 9 positions matching TRBD2. Trimming took 2 bases from V and 2 from J; bases not matched to a gene: 3. The CDR3 is 15 amino acids. Germline loops: CDR1 SEHNR, CDR2 FQNEAQ (reference sequence). CDR3 loop: CASSLSTSGQETQYF. The CDR3 DNA reads TGTGCCAGCAGCTTAAGCACTAGCGGGCAAGAGACCCAGTACTTC.

In this sample, this clonotype turned up a few times. The CDR3 region has the DNA TGCAGTGCTAGGGTCGGGAGTAATGAGCAGTTCTTC. Its protein product is CSARVGSNEQFF. The chain has TRBV20-1 and TRBJ2-1; tentatively, D is TRBD2 (6 bases). V was clipped by 3 bases and J by 7 bases, with 10 bases between them. The CDR3 runs 12 residues. Germline lookup yields CDR1 DFQATT and CDR2 SNEGSKA (reference sequence).

V and J are TRBV28 and TRBJ2-3; no reliable D call. Trimming shortened V by 8 bases and J by 8 bases, and 14 bases separated the two germline ends. The germline V gene has CDR1 MDHEN and CDR2 SYDVKM. The CDR3 has 12 residues. This chain's CDR3 is CASQAGMGTQYF. CDR3 DNA: TGTGCCAGCCAGGCCGGTATGGGTACGCAGTATTTT.

This clonotype was seen more than once but under ten times. The genes are TRBV6-1 and TRBJ2-7; D remains unclear. The ends were cut back, 2 bases at V and 6 bases at J, with 11 bases in the middle. Germline CDR1 is MNHNS and CDR2 is SASEGT. The length of the CDR3 is 13 residues. Here the CDR3 DNA reads TGTGCCAGCAGTGAAATTGTGGGGTCCGAGCAGTACTTC. As protein: CASSEIVGSEQYF.

V usage is TRBV5-1 and J usage is TRBJ2-2; unclear D gene. This CDR3 has 16 residues. Looked up from germline, CDR1 is SGHRS and CDR2 is YFSETQ. Trimming took off 2 bases at V and 2 bases at J, with 13 bases between the two ends. CDR3 nucleotide sequence: TGCGCCAGCAGCTTAGGCAGCCGGCGAAACACCGGGGAGCTGTTTTTT. Protein sequence: CASSLGSRRNTGELFF.

The chain recombines TRBV5-1 with TRBJ2-7; TRBD1 agrees at 7 bases. The CDR3 is 15 amino acids. The ends lost 4 bases at V and 2 bases at J; junction bases unmatched: 9. Germline CDR1 SGHRS, CDR2 YFSETQ. CDR3: CASSKGTADAYEQYF. The CDR3 nucleotides read TGCGCCAGCAGCAAAGGGACAGCTGACGCCTACGAGCAGTACTTC.

This clonotype occurred many times. This rearrangement joins TRBV12-3 or TRBV12-4 to TRBJ1-2; D remains ambiguous. The V end lost 3 bases, the J end lost 4 bases, and 3 bases lay between the germline ends. This CDR3 is 11 amino acids long. The CDR3 nucleotides read TGTGCCAGCAGTTTCAGCTATGGCTACACCTTC. It yields the protein CASSFSYGYTF.

This sequence joins TRBV20-1 and TRBJ1-2; the D gene is possibly TRBD1 (6 bases). The CDR3 has 13 amino acids. Trimming removed 3 bases from V and 4 bases from J, with 12 bases in between. Germline V lookup: CDR1 DFQATT, CDR2 SNEGSKA (reference sequence). Here the CDR3 reads CSARRQEGYGYTF. The CDR3 DNA reads TGCAGTGCTAGGCGACAGGAGGGCTATGGCTACACCTTC.

This clonotype was detected a few times. V gene TRBV7-9 combines with J gene TRBJ1-6; D unresolved. The V gene lost 3 bases and the J gene lost 9 bases, with 9 bases spanning the gap. The CDR3 is 13 amino acids. Germline loops: CDR1 SEHNR, CDR2 FQNEAQ (reference sequence). The CDR3 here is CASSFDEFSPLHF. CDR3 coding DNA: TGTGCCAGCAGCTTCGACGAGTTTTCACCCCTCCACTTT.

V gene TRBV5-6 combines with J gene TRBJ2-2; 12 bases agree with TRBD2. CDR1 is SGHDT and CDR2 is YYEEEE in the germline V gene. CDR3 size: 17 residues. Unmatched junction bases numbered 8, after V lost 0 bases and J lost 8 bases. CDR3: CASSLAGLAGAEGELFF. CDR3 coding DNA: TGTGCCAGCAGCTTGGCGGGACTAGCGGGCGCAGAGGGGGAGCTGTTTTTT.

This chain's CDR3 is CSAGTQTTDTQYF. CDR3 DNA sequence: TGCAGTGCTGGGACTCAAACGACAGATACGCAGTATTTT. J is TRBJ2-3 and V is TRBV20-1; weak D call: TRBD2 (6 bases). The V end was cut by 5 bases, the J end by 3 bases, with 12 bases between. The CDR3 length is 13 residues. In germline, CDR1 is DFQATT, CDR2 SNEGSKA (reference sequence).

V usage is TRBV28 and J usage is TRBJ2-1, with D maybe TRBD2 (6 bases). The CDR3 has 17 amino acids. Germline V gene sequence: CDR1 MDHEN, CDR2 SYDVKM. V gave up 2 bases and J gave up 3 bases, with 17 bases separating them. CDR3 residues: CASSLVHGRGNYNEQFF. CDR3 in DNA: TGTGCCAGCAGTTTAGTTCACGGGAGAGGTAACTACAATGAGCAGTTCTTC.

The chain employs TRBV2 and TRBJ2-2; 8 bases line up with TRBD2. Germline CDR1 reads SNHLY; CDR2 reads FYNNEI. CDR3 length: 19 residues. The J segment lost 2 bases and the V segment lost 1 base, leaving 12 bases of the junction unmatched. As DNA, the CDR3 is TGTGCCAGCAGTGAAGGGCGCAAGCGGGAGACGAGAAACACCGGGGAGCTGTTTTTT. Translated, it gives CASSEGRKRETRNTGELFF.

In this sample, this clonotype turned up a few times. This chain uses TRBV3-1 with TRBJ2-3, with TRBD2 as a possible D gene (6 bases). Trimming took off 1 base at V and 4 bases at J, with 9 bases between the two ends. This CDR3 has 14 residues. Per germline, CDR1 LGHDT and CDR2 YNNKEL (reference sequence). The CDR3 coding sequence is TGTGCCAGCAGCCAAGGTGGAGGGTCAGATACGCAGTATTTT. The encoded protein is CASSQGGGSDTQYF.

This sequence joins TRBV7-9 and TRBJ2-7; TRBD1 matches 9 bases. J gave up 4 bases and V 3 bases, and 10 bases lay outside the gene matches. CDR3 size: 16 residues. From germline, CDR1 is SEHNR and CDR2 FQNEAQ (reference sequence). CDR3 residues: CASSFSGTGFPYEQYF. CDR3 nucleotides: TGTGCCAGCAGCTTCTCGGGGACAGGGTTCCCATACGAGCAGTACTTC.

The CDR3 DNA is TGCGCCAGCAGCAGCACCCCAGCCTCCCCCCCAGATACGCAGTATTTT. It is translated as CASSSTPASPPDTQYF. The V gene is TRBV5-1, the J gene TRBJ2-3; D is undetermined. This CDR3 is 16 amino acids long. Germline assignment: CDR1 SGHRS and CDR2 YFSETQ. V lost 4 bases, J lost 4 bases, and 19 bases lay in between.